A selection of T cell receptor beta chains follows, all from one sample in a study of blood T cell repertoires in COVID-19. Assay: immunoSEQ multiplex PCR; the TCRdb copy retains only in-frame clones and omits some. The data show approximately 260,000 clones, approximately 86% seen once. The material sequenced was PBMCs or T cells enriched from blood (not recorded which). The receptors come from a woman aged 40-49 years with acute COVID-19. Each CDR3 is given with its conserved first and last residue. A D gene is named only where the DNA matches it firmly. Clone size is not always given. Where it is, it says once, few, many or a class for expanded clones.

j_call clone_size v_call d_call cdr3_aa cdr3_nt
TRBJ2-1 NA TRBV4-1 TRBD2 CASSQGAGVYNEQFF TGCGCCAGCAGCCAAGGAGCGGGAGTCTACAATGAGCAGTTCTTC
TRBJ1-3 NA TRBV11-2 TRBD1 CASSLDGQGYGNTIYF TGTGCCAGCAGCTTAGATGGACAGGGGTACGGAAACACCATATATTTT
TRBJ1-5 NA TRBV5-8 NA CASSAGRVTDQPQHF TGTGCCAGCAGCGCGGGGAGGGTGACGGATCAGCCCCAGCATTTT
TRBJ1-1 NA TRBV6-5 TRBD1 CASSKRQGVDTEAFF TGTGCCAGCAGTAAAAGACAGGGGGTCGACACTGAAGCTTTCTTT
TRBJ1-1 once TRBV19 NA CASTKTENTEAFF TGTGCCAGTACCAAAACAGAGAACACTGAAGCTTTCTTT
TRBJ1-3 once TRBV30 TRBD1 CAWGQGNGGNTIYF TGTGCCTGGGGACAGGGGAATGGTGGAAACACCATATATTTT
TRBJ2-3 NA TRBV3-1/TRBV3-2 TRBD2 CASSQVLAAGTDTQYF TGTGCCAGCAGCCAAGTCCTAGCGGCGGGTACAGATACGCAGTATTTT
TRBJ2-3 NA TRBV3-1/TRBV3-2 TRBD2 CASRRGSGLDTQYF TGTGCCAGCAGGCGGGGGTCGGGTTTGGATACGCAGTATTTT
TRBJ2-3 NA TRBV27 TRBD2 CASSPRLFLAGLSDTQYF TGTGCCAGCAGTCCCCGACTCTTCTTAGCGGGACTTTCAGATACGCAGTATTTT
TRBJ1-1 NA TRBV3-1/TRBV3-2 NA CASSQEGTRTFF TGTGCCAGCAGCCAAGAAGGGACAAGAACTTTCTTT
TRBJ1-2 NA TRBV15 NA CATSIDTRTYGYTF TGTGCCACCAGCATTGACACCAGAACCTATGGCTACACCTTC
TRBJ2-5 NA TRBV10-3 NA CAISVQFAGPEPETQYF TGTGCCATCAGTGTCCAGTTTGCGGGACCTGAACCGGAGACCCAGTACTTC
TRBJ2-1 NA TRBV5-4 TRBD2 CASAKGTSLTYNEQFF TGTGCCAGCGCAAAAGGGACTAGCCTGACCTACAATGAGCAGTTCTTC
TRBJ2-1 few TRBV28 TRBD2 CASSSPLAGRYNEQFF TGTGCCAGCAGTTCCCCGCTAGCGGGACGCTACAATGAGCAGTTCTTC
TRBJ1-3 NA TRBV30 TRBD1 CALTGSSGNTIYF TGTGCCCTGACAGGGAGCTCTGGAAACACCATATATTTT
TRBJ2-1 NA TRBV2 TRBD2 CASSEEVLAGNNEQFF TGTGCCAGCAGTGAAGAAGTACTAGCGGGGAACAATGAGCAGTTCTTC
TRBJ1-3 NA TRBV7-2 NA CASSHRRISGNTIYF TGTGCCAGCAGCCACAGGAGAATCTCTGGAAACACCATATATTTT
TRBJ2-1 NA TRBV4-1 NA CASSQGPGTSYNEQFF TGCGCCAGCAGCCAAGGCCCCGGGACTTCCTACAATGAGCAGTTCTTC
TRBJ1-5 NA TRBV28 NA CASSGHSMGNQPQHF TGTGCCAGCAGCGGACACTCCATGGGCAATCAGCCCCAGCATTTT
TRBJ2-1 NA TRBV5-1 TRBD1 CASSFTPWGDRGFNEQFF TGCGCCAGCAGCTTCACTCCCTGGGGGGACAGGGGGTTCAATGAGCAGTTCTTC
TRBJ2-7 once TRBV25-1 TRBD1 CASSPQNRGISYEQYF TGTGCCAGCAGTCCCCAAAACAGGGGGATCTCCTACGAGCAGTACTTC